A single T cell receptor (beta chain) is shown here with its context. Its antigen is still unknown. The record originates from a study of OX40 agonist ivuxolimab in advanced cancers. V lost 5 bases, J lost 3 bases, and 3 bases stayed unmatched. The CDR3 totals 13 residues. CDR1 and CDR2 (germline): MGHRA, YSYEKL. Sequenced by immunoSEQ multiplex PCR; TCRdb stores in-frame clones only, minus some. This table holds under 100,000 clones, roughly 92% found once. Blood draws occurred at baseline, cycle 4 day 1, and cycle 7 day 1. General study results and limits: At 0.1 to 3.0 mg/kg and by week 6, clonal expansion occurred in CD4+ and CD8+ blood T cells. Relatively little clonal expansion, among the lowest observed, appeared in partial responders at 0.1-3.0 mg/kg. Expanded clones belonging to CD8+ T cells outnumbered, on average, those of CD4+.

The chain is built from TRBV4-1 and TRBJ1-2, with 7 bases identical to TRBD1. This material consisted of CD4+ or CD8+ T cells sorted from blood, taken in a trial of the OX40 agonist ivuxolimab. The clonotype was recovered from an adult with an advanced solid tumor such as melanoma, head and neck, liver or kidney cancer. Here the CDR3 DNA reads TGCGCCAGCAGCGACGACAGGGACTATGGCTACACCTTC. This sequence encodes CASSDDRDYGYTF.